The clone carrying this TCR beta chain was found once. Antigen specificity is unknown. Generated by immunoSEQ multiplex PCR, the TCRdb table keeps only in-frame clones and is missing some. Of 20,000 or so clones listed, approximately 96% were seen once; the top ten hold less than 2%. Germline V gene sequence: CDR1 MDHEN, CDR2 SYDVKM. CDR3 size: 14 residues. The V gene lost 4 bases and the J gene lost 0 bases, with 9 bases spanning the gap. The sample is drawn from a study of monozygotic twins with cystic fibrosis. Study-wide context: With roughly 16 PCR cycles, barcoded libraries came from three micrograms of fragmented DNA. Study-level results: The repertoire was suggested to be naive-dominated, clonality median about 0.0094. V usage most resembled the co-twin in 13 of 16 pairs.

This receptor was obtained from a woman aged 25 to 45 with cystic fibrosis. The chain recombines TRBV28 with TRBJ1-2, with D perhaps matching TRBD1 (6 bases). What was sequenced was blood. CDR3 nucleotides: TGTGCCAGCAGTTCGGACAGAACTAACTATGGCTACACCTTC. Its protein product is CASSSDRTNYGYTF.